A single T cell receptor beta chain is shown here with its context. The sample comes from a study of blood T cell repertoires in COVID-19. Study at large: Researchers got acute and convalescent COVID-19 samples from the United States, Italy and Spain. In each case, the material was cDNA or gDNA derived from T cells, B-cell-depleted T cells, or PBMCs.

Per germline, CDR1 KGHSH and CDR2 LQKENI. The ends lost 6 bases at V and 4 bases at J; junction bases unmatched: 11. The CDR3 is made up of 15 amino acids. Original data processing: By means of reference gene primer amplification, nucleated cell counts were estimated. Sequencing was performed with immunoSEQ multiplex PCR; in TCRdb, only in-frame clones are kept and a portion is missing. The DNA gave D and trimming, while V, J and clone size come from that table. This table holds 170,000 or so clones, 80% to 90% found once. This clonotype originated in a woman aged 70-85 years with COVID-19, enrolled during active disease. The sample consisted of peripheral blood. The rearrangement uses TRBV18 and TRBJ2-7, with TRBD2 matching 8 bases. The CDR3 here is CASSRIGRGEYEQYF. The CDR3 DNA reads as TGTGCCAGCTCCCGCATCGGGAGGGGAGAGTACGAGCAGTACTTC.